This TCR beta chain was sequenced in a study of cytomegalovirus exposure and HLA in healthy donors. Study-level information: Findings of an earlier analysis included about 120 million unique TCR beta sequences from some 200 million T cells. Notes on the study in general: Most TCR sequences showed up rarely, but some public TCRs showed up in many donors.

This CDR3 comprises 15 residues. With 4 bases removed from V and 4 bases from J, the gap between germline ends came to 16 bases. Germline V gene data show CDR1 as LGHNA and CDR2 as YNFKEQ. Use of 60 Vbeta and 13 Jbeta primers characterized the PCR. Clones were read by immunoSEQ multiplex PCR, and TCRdb kept only the in-frame ones, dropping some. Of roughly 100,000 clones in the sample, around 76% were seen once. In the case of this clone: Its target is unknown.

The TCR sequence derives from a man aged 40-50 years in good health and CMV-seropositive. Sample: PBMCs. The V and J genes are TRBV4-2 and TRBJ1-1, with a tentative D call TRBD1 (6 bases). CDR3 amino acids: CASSLYREGGTEAFF. The CDR3 nucleotides are TGTGCCAGCAGCCTTTACAGGGAAGGGGGCACTGAAGCTTTCTTT.